This T cell receptor (beta chain) is drawn from a study of T cell responses to AZD1222 COVID-19 vaccine. Method: immunoSEQ multiplex PCR; TCRdb's copy keeps in-frame clones and lacks some. The table records over 100,000 clones, about 86% of them present only once. The V segment lost 5 bases and the J segment 4 bases; nucleotides outside the gene matches: 1. Germline CDR1 is SGHTA and CDR2 is FQGNSA. CDR3 length: 13 residues. The material was peripheral blood, obtained on day 0 of AZD1222 vaccination. This receptor was taken from an adult in good health. The chain joins TRBV7-2 to TRBJ1-4; TRBD1 aligns across 7 bases. CDR3 sequence: CASSDRVNEKLFF. The CDR3, as DNA: TGTGCCAGCAGCGACAGGGTTAATGAAAAACTGTTTTTT.